The T cell receptor (beta chain) under discussion was sequenced for a study of T-cell memory formation after mild COVID-19. Study conclusions and caveats: The authors left the SARS-CoV-2 specificity of second-wave clones peaking on day 37 unconfirmed. Pre-infection memory showed some responding clones, and this suggested that cross-reactive memory joined. Shrinking CD4+ clones resided mostly in CM and EM, and CD8+ ones in EMRA.

As to this clonotype: Antigen specificity is unknown.

Constant-segment primers were used for 5'RACE, and the resulting TCR alpha and TCR beta cDNA libraries carried sample barcodes and UMIs. TCRdb independently ran MiXCR on the 5' RACE reads; one entry per CDR3 protein. The sample comprises roughly 450,000 distinct CDR3 sequences, 18% of which are singletons, and 9% to 15% rests with the top ten. Germline CDR1 reads SEHNR; CDR2 reads FQNEAQ (reference sequence). The CDR3 length is 13 residues. The V and J ends lost 3 bases and 6 bases respectively, with 9 bases between them. The sequence was obtained from an adult woman who had mild COVID-19 (a few samples of this study predate the infection). Cell type and time point are not known. Source material: PBMCs or a T cell subset sorted from them (not recorded which). V is TRBV7-9 and J is TRBJ2-4, with a possible D match to TRBD1 (6 bases). CDR3 sequence (DNA): TGTGCCAGCAGCTTGTCAGGGGTAAACATTCAGTACTTC. It codes for CASSLSGVNIQYF.